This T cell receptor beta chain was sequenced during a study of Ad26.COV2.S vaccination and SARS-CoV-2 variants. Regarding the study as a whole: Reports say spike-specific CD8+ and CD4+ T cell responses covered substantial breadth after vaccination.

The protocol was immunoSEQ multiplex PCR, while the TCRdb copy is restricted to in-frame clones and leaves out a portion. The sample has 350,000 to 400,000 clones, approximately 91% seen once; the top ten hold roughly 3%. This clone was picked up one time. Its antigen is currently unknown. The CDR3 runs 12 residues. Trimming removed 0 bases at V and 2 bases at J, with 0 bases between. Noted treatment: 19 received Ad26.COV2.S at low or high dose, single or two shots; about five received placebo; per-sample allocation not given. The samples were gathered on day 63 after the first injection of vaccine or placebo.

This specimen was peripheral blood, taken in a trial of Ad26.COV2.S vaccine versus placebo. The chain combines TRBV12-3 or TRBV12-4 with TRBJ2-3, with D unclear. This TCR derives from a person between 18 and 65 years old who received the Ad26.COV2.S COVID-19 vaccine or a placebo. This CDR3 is CASSLATDTQYF. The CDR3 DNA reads TGTGCCAGCAGTTTAGCCACAGATACGCAGTATTTT.